The source of this T cell receptor beta chain is a study of a mutant IDH1 vaccine in newly diagnosed glioma. Indicated time point: week 35, safety follow-up. Every vaccination contained 300 ug of the mutant IDH1 20-mer peptide and was paired with topical imiquimod. In the case of this clone: Its antigen is unidentified.

The CDR3 has 13 amino acids. CDR1 is LNHDA, CDR2 SQIVND, per germline (reference sequence). V was pared by 6 bases and J by 0 bases, with 8 bases between. This table comes from immunoSEQ multiplex PCR, and its TCRdb copy is limited to in-frame clones, with some not included. This table has more than 45,000 clones, 88% appearing once. The chain carries TRBV19 and TRBJ1-1, with a weak D call TRBD1 (6 bases). Sequenced material: PBMCs, taken from a glioma patient whose treatment included an IDH1 peptide vaccine. The TCR originated in a woman aged 40 to 50 with glioma. The CDR3 loop is CASSGQMNTEAFF. The CDR3 DNA reads as TGTGCCAGTAGCGGACAGATGAACACTGAAGCTTTCTTT. Filled out from reference TRBV19 and TRBJ1-1, the complete variable domain reads DGGITQSPKYLFRKEGQNVTLSCEQNLNHDAMYWYRQDPGQGLRLIYYSQIVNDFQKGDIAEGYSVSREKKESFPLTVTSAQKNPTAFYLCASSGQMNTEAFFGQGTRLTVV.